This TCR beta chain came from a study of regulatory T cells in long-lasting Graves disease. Trimming left V 4 bases short and J 8 bases short, with 11 bases between. The CDR3 has 13 residues. The germline gives CDR1 SNHLY, CDR2 FYNNEI. Study-wide findings and caveats: Persistent disease preferred TRBV28, TRBJ1-2 and TRBJ2-5; new disease, TRBV20-1 and TRBJ2-1. Persistent Graves' patients showed less TCR diversity than newly diagnosed ones. The analysis examined peripheral blood only and excluded thyroid tissue.

Sample time point: newly diagnosed GD, antithyroid drugs for less than 3 months. Extracted PBMC RNA gave rise to the TCR library. In building TCR beta libraries, iRepertoire HTBI primers were used together with Arm-PCR of CDR3 regions. In the source study's methods: The study identified 60 to 65 TRBV and approximately 13 TRBJ segments across samples. TCRdb re-analysed the multiplex PCR reads in MiXCR, keeping a single row per CDR3 protein. The V and J calls and clone size are TCRdb's, not the authors'. This table has roughly 420,000 distinct CDR3 sequences, 15% appearing once. This clonotype was picked up many times. Antigen specificity is unknown.

Sequenced here: peripheral blood mononuclear cells (PBMCs), sampled at new diagnosis, from a patient treated with antithyroid drugs. The J gene is TRBJ1-4, the V gene TRBV2; weak D call: TRBD1 (5 bases). This TCR derives from a female donor with Graves disease. The CDR3 bases are TGTGCCAGCAGTGTCGGGGGGGTCGAAAAACTGTTTTTT. This translates into CASSVGGVEKLFF.